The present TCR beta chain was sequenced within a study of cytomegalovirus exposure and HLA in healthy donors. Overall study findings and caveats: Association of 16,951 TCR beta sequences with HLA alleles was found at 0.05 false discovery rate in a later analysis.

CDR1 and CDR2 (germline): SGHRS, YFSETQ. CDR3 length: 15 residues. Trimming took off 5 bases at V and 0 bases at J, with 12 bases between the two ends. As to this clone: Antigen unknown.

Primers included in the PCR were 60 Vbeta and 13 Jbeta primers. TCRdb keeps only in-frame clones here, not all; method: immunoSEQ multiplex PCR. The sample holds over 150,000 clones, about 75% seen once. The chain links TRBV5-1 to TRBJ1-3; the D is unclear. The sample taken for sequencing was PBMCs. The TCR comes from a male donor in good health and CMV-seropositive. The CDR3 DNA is TGCGCCAGCAGTTCCGCACCGAGCTCTGGAAACACCATATATTTT. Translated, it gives CASSSAPSSGNTIYF.